This passage covers 14 T cell receptor beta chains from one sample sequenced in a study of cytomegalovirus exposure and HLA in healthy donors. In the PCR, 60 Vbeta and 13 Jbeta primers were used. The data were produced by immunoSEQ multiplex PCR, yet TCRdb's version contains in-frame clones alone and is incomplete. The table includes approximately 100,000 clones, 75% detected once. Sequenced material: PBMCs. The receptors stem from a woman between 18 and 29 years old in good health and CMV-seropositive.

This clone was observed a single time. The chain carries TRBV7-8 and TRBJ1-2, with D possibly being TRBD1 (5 bases). The V end was cut by 5 bases, the J end by 4 bases, with 11 bases between. The CDR3 is made up of 13 amino acids. The germline V gene encodes CDR1 SGHVS and CDR2 FQNEAQ. The CDR3: CASSEDTSYGYTF. The DNA for the CDR3 is TGTGCCAGCAGCGAGGACACTTCCTATGGCTACACCTTC. The entire variable domain, with the rest obtained from reference TRBV7-8 and TRBJ1-2, is as follows: GAGVSQSPRYKVAKRGQDVALRCDPISGHVSLFWYQQALGQGPEFLTYFQNEAQLDKSGLPSDRFFAERPEGSVSTLKIQRTQQEDSAVYLCASSEDTSYGYTFGSGTRLTVV.

This CDR3 reads CASSYPVEGSEQYF. CDR3 nucleotide sequence: TGTGCCAGCAGTTACCCCGTGGAGGGGAGCGAGCAGTACTTC. The rearrangement joins TRBV6-6 to TRBJ2-7, with D perhaps TRBD2 (6 bases). Germline-derived CDR1 and CDR2 are MNHNY and SVGAGI (reference sequence). CDR3 length equals 14 residues. V lost 2 bases and J 6 bases, leaving 14 bases between the germline ends.

The chain links TRBV5-1 to TRBJ2-3, with D perhaps TRBD2 (6 bases). Trimming pared 2 bases from V and 2 bases from J, leaving 18 bases between. Germline V gives CDR1 SGHRS, CDR2 YFSETQ. CDR3 size: 17 residues. CDR3: CASSFRLARLSTDTQYF. CDR3 nucleotides: TGCGCCAGCAGCTTCCGTCTAGCGCGCTTATCCACAGATACGCAGTATTTT.

This clone came up a few times. The chain has TRBV10-3 and TRBJ1-1; tentatively, D is TRBD1 (5 bases). CDR3 length equals 14 residues. The germline CDR1 and CDR2 sequences are ENHRY and SYGVKD. V shed 2 bases and J shed 4 bases, with 11 bases lying between them. The DNA of the CDR3 is TGTGCCATCAGTGAGGGGGCAGGAAGCACTGAAGCTTTCTTT. Translating it yields CAISEGAGSTEAFF.

This clone was seen more than once but under ten times. The chain uses TRBV29-1 and TRBJ2-6, with TRBD1 matching over 7 bases. The CDR3 is 15 residues long. The germline gives CDR1 SQVTM, CDR2 ANQGSEA. The V segment lost 4 bases and the J segment 0 bases; nucleotides outside the gene matches: 3. Here the CDR3 reads CSVVGDSSGANVLTF. DNA of the CDR3: TGCAGCGTTGTAGGGGACAGCTCTGGGGCCAACGTCCTGACTTTC.

This chain joins TRBV14 and TRBJ2-2; D remains unclear. The length of the CDR3 is 12 residues. V shed 1 base and J shed 7 bases, with 4 bases lying between them. The V gene's germline CDR1 is SGHDN and CDR2 FVKESK. In nucleotides, the CDR3 is TGTGCCAGCAGCCAAGTTCACGGGGAGCTGTTTTTT. It specifies CASSQVHGELFF.

This clone was recorded a few times. The chain links TRBV6-6 to TRBJ2-3; no clear D gene. Germline V gene data show CDR1 as MNHNY and CDR2 as SVGAGI (reference sequence). Trimming pared 0 bases from V and 4 bases from J, leaving 8 bases between. This CDR3 spans 14 amino acids. DNA of the CDR3: TGTGCCAGCAGTTACTCGCTGAGCGCAGATACGCAGTATTTT. This translates into CASSYSLSADTQYF.

J is TRBJ2-2 and V is TRBV4-3; 7 bases agree with TRBD1. Germline values: CDR1 LGHNA, CDR2 YSLEER. The CDR3 totals 16 residues. The trim removed 4 bases at V and 3 bases at J, leaving 8 bases unmatched. CDR3 DNA sequence: TGCGCCAGCAGCCGACCGACAGGGTGGGACACCGGGGAGCTGTTTTTT. It codes for CASSRPTGWDTGELFF.

The chain couples TRBV28 to TRBJ1-4; weak D call: TRBD1 (5 bases). Germline CDR1 and CDR2: MDHEN and SYDVKM. This CDR3 spans 15 amino acids. Deletions cut 4 bases from V and 5 bases from J, with 14 bases between. The chain's CDR3 is CASSYSQGWNEKLFF. Here the CDR3 DNA reads TGTGCCAGCAGTTATAGCCAGGGATGGAATGAAAAACTGTTTTTT.

V and J are TRBV19 and TRBJ2-7, with 10 bases identical to TRBD2. Germline-derived CDR1 and CDR2 are LNHDA and SQIVND (reference sequence). V gave up 6 bases and J gave up 5 bases; unmatched junction bases: 7. The CDR3 runs 14 residues. In DNA, the CDR3 is TGTGCCAGTAGCACCGGGACTAGCGTACACGAGCAGTACTTC. This sequence encodes CASSTGTSVHEQYF.

The genes are TRBV13 and TRBJ2-5; 7 positions match TRBD2. The CDR3 is 20 residues long. The trim removed 2 bases at V and 2 bases at J, leaving 20 bases unmatched. Germline CDR1 reads PRHDT; CDR2 reads FYEKMQ (reference sequence). The CDR3, as DNA: TGTGCCAGCAGCTTACACTTTCGAGGGCTAGCGGAGGGAGGGCAAGAGACCCAGTACTTC. Its translation is CASSLHFRGLAEGGQETQYF.

V and J are TRBV27 and TRBJ1-5; 9 positions agree with TRBD1. The CDR3 runs to 14 residues. J gave up 5 bases and V 6 bases, and 5 bases lay outside the gene matches. Germline assignment: CDR1 MNHEY and CDR2 SMNVEV (reference sequence). The CDR3 loop reads CASSEGQGDQPQHF. As DNA, the CDR3 is TGTGCCAGCAGCGAGGGACAGGGAGATCAGCCCCAGCATTTT.

The chain recombines TRBV5-4 with TRBJ1-6, with D uncertain. The CDR3 is made up of 14 amino acids. The V gene lost 3 bases and the J gene lost 6 bases, with 10 bases spanning the gap. CDR1 and CDR2 from the germline V gene are SGHNT and YYREEE (reference sequence). The CDR3 sequence is CASSYDMSNSPLHF. CDR3 DNA: TGTGCCAGCAGCTATGACATGAGTAATTCACCCCTCCACTTT. Using reference TRBV5-4 and TRBJ1-6 for the parts outside the CDR3, the full variable domain is ETGVTQSPTHLIKTRGQQVTLRCSSQSGHNTVSWYQQALGQGPQFIFQYYREEENGRGNFPPRFSGLQFPNYSSELNVNALELDDSALYLCASSYDMSNSPLHFGNGTRLTVT.

The gene calls are TRBV7-2 and TRBJ1-4, with D unresolved. The V gene's germline CDR1 is SGHTA and CDR2 FQGNSA. This CDR3 has 13 residues. Trimming removed 5 bases from V and 7 bases from J, with 11 bases in between. The CDR3 spells CASSPRSFEKLFF. In DNA form, the CDR3 reads TGTGCCAGCAGCCCCCGCAGTTTTGAAAAACTGTTTTTT. Full variable domain (missing parts from reference TRBV7-2 and TRBJ1-4): GAGVSQSPSNKVTEKGKDVELRCDPISGHTALYWYRQSLGQGLEFLIYFQGNSAPDKSGLPSDRFSAERTGGSVSTLTIQRTQQEDSAVYLCASSPRSFEKLFFGSGTQLSVL.